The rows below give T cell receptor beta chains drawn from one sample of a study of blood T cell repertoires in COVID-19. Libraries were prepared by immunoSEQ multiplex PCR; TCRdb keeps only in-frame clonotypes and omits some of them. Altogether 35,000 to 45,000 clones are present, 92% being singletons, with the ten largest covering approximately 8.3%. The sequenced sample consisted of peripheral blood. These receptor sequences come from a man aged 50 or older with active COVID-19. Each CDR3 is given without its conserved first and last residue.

ASRPESKATEAF,TRBJ1-1,TRBV14
ASSALTGASGNTIY,TRBJ1-3,TRBV9
ASSPRDSGGGETQY,TRBJ2-5,TRBV19
ASGPRTEAF,TRBJ1-1,TRBV28
ASSLDPGLTYNEQF,TRBJ2-1,TRBV28
ASSQTGTYEQY,TRBJ2-7,TRBV14
ASSIGGYNEQF,TRBJ2-1,TRBV19
ASSNRQHYGYT,TRBJ1-2,TRBV28
ASSLVGGLTTEAF,TRBJ1-1,TRBV5-1
ASSLLLAGRTGELF,TRBJ2-2,TRBV11-2
ASSQEPGEGDYGYT,TRBJ1-2,TRBV4-1
ASSIRTSGSTDTQY,TRBJ2-3,TRBV7-9
AWSPSGSLLNEQY,TRBJ2-7,TRBV30
ASSLYERTSSYEQY,TRBJ2-7,TRBV7-9
ASSSQLGYT,TRBJ1-2,TRBV28
ASSSWQGVGNEQF,TRBJ2-1,TRBV11-2
ASSSRAGGVYNEQF,TRBJ2-1,TRBV9
SVDNSGRRNEQY,TRBJ2-7,TRBV29-1
ASSQVLSSFSLANVLT,TRBJ2-6,TRBV4-2
ASSLSSSPRYGYT,TRBJ1-2,TRBV27
ASNPTGGELF,TRBJ2-2,TRBV12-3/TRBV12-4
ATRAERGGTEAF,TRBJ1-1,TRBV2
ASSFEGGAYEQY,TRBJ2-7,TRBV5-1
AWSERYPGADEKLF,TRBJ1-4,TRBV30
ASSPRDVSTGELF,TRBJ2-2,TRBV18
AISALKGQKVGHGYT,TRBJ1-2,TRBV10-3
ASSPAVGQGALTNEKLF,TRBJ1-4,TRBV28
SARAGANEQF,TRBJ2-1,TRBV20-1
ASSQVYPSYEQY,TRBJ2-7,TRBV4-1
ASSVVPLSYNEQF,TRBJ2-1,TRBV9
ASSLAGGRGNNEQF,TRBJ2-1,TRBV7-3
ASSLGDRTNYGYT,TRBJ1-2,TRBV7-9
ASSLDRNTIY,TRBJ1-3,TRBV5-6
ASSYSFSGSNEQY,TRBJ2-7,TRBV6-5
ASSPDSPTSRAQY,TRBJ2-5,TRBV18
ASSHSNYGYT,TRBJ1-2,TRBV3-1/TRBV3-2
ASSHTGGLGTQY,TRBJ2-5,TRBV19
ASSLPGLAGGRTDTQY,TRBJ2-3,TRBV28
ASSPVASPGELF,TRBJ2-2,TRBV5-1
ASSLPSDRASAEAF,TRBJ1-1,TRBV7-8
ASSYSNVRSEQY,TRBJ2-7,TRBV6-5
ASSLAGTSEKQF,TRBJ2-1,TRBV7-2
ASASGLSAYGYT,TRBJ1-2,TRBV9
ASSQLLAGSYNEQF,TRBJ2-1,TRBV3-1/TRBV3-2
ASSEGQGFKYEQY,TRBJ2-7,TRBV9
ASSPSGSIHNEQF,TRBJ2-1,TRBV28
ASTEVRHQADTQY,TRBJ2-3,TRBV5-1
ASSWRNTEAF,TRBJ1-1,TRBV6-5
ASSFGGSDEQF,TRBJ2-1,TRBV5-1
ASSFQVQRELF,TRBJ2-2,TRBV11-2